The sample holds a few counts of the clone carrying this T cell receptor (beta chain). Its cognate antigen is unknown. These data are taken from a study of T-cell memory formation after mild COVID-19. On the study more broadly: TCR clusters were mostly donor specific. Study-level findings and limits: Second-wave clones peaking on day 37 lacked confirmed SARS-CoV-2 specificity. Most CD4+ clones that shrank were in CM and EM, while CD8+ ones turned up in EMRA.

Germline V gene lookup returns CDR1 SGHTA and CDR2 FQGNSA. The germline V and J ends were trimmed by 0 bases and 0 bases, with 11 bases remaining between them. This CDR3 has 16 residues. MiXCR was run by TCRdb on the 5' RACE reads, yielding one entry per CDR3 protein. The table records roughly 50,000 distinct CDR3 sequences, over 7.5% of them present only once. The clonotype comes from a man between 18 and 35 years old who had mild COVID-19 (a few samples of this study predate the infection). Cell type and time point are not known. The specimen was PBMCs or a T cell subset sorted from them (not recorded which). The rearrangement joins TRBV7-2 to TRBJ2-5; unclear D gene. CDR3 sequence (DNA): TGTGCCAGCAGCTTAGCGCTAGGCAGGTACCAAGAGACCCAGTACTTC. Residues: CASSLALGRYQETQYF.